A selection of T cell receptor beta chains follows, all from one sample in a study of blood T cell repertoires in COVID-19. Generated by immunoSEQ multiplex PCR, the TCRdb table keeps only in-frame clones and is missing some. Of approximately 100,000 clones listed, more than 70% are singletons. Sequencing input: peripheral blood. These receptor sequences come from a human donor in a cohort sampled during active COVID-19. Both conserved end residues are part of each CDR3. The D gene is left open where the match is weak. Not all rows give a size; the values are once, few, many and, for expanded clones, a class.

size: NA
J: TRBJ2-7
length: 14
D: TRBD1
V: TRBV30
CDR3: CAWRQGASAYEQYF
DNA: TGTGCCTGGAGACAGGGGGCTAGTGCCTACGAGCAGTACTTC

size: NA
J: TRBJ2-4
length: 15
D: NA
V: TRBV9
CDR3: CASSVAGQGKNIQYF
DNA: TGTGCCAGCAGCGTAGCGGGGCAGGGGAAAAACATTCAGTACTTC

size: few
J: TRBJ2-7
length: 14
D: TRBD1
V: TRBV10-3
CDR3: CAISESWTGYEQYF
DNA: TGTGCCATCAGTGAGTCGTGGACAGGCTACGAGCAGTACTTC

size: NA
J: TRBJ1-2
length: 14
D: NA
V: TRBV29-1
CDR3: CSVESGVGRYGYTF
DNA: TGCAGCGTCGAATCGGGGGTGGGACGTTATGGCTACACCTTC

size: once
J: TRBJ2-2
length: 15
D: NA
V: TRBV3-1/TRBV3-2
CDR3: CASSPLGQRTGELFF
DNA: TGTGCCAGCAGCCCCCTTGGACAGCGGACCGGGGAGCTGTTTTTT

size: NA
J: TRBJ1-1
length: 13
D: NA
V: TRBV10-2
CDR3: CASGGGGRTEAFF
DNA: TGCGCCAGTGGCGGGGGGGGGCGGACTGAAGCTTTCTTT

size: NA
J: TRBJ2-7
length: 14
D: TRBD2
V: TRBV6-6
CDR3: CASTREGSSYEQYF
DNA: TGTGCCAGCACCAGGGAGGGTAGCTCCTACGAGCAGTACTTC

size: NA
J: TRBJ1-1
length: 15
D: NA
V: TRBV4-3
CDR3: CASSQDAGLGTEAFF
DNA: TGCGCCAGCAGCCAAGATGCCGGGTTGGGCACTGAAGCTTTCTTT

size: NA
J: TRBJ2-7
length: 14
D: NA
V: TRBV28
CDR3: CASSPPRGTDEQYF
DNA: TGTGCCAGCAGTCCACCACGGGGAACGGACGAGCAGTACTTC

size: NA
J: TRBJ2-7
length: 14
D: NA
V: TRBV10-3
CDR3: CAISESQGIYEQYF
DNA: TGTGCCATCAGTGAGTCGCAGGGGATCTACGAGCAGTACTTC

size: NA
J: TRBJ1-6
length: 17
D: TRBD1
V: TRBV7-9
CDR3: CASSLDGQGAYNSPLHF
DNA: TGTGCCAGCAGCTTAGACGGGCAGGGGGCCTATAATTCACCCCTCCACTTT

size: once
J: TRBJ1-6
length: 12
D: NA
V: TRBV10-2
CDR3: CASGGARSPLHF
DNA: TGCGCCAGCGGGGGGGCGCGGTCACCCCTCCACTTT

size: NA
J: TRBJ1-2
length: 13
D: NA
V: TRBV5-4
CDR3: CASSYPTGYGYTF
DNA: TGTGCCAGCAGCTACCCCACTGGCTATGGCTACACCTTC

size: NA
J: TRBJ2-7
length: 15
D: TRBD1
V: TRBV6-2/TRBV6-3
CDR3: CASSYRDRAPYEQYF
DNA: TGTGCCAGCAGTTATCGGGACAGGGCCCCCTACGAGCAGTACTTC

size: once
J: TRBJ1-1
length: 14
D: TRBD1
V: TRBV28
CDR3: CASRRTGGVFPTFF
DNA: TGTGCCAGCAGGCGGACAGGGGGCGTTTTTCCGACTTTCTTT

size: NA
J: TRBJ1-5
length: 16
D: TRBD1
V: TRBV27
CDR3: CASSFTYGQGGQPQHF
DNA: TGTGCCAGCAGTTTTACCTACGGACAGGGGGGTCAGCCCCAGCATTTT

size: NA
J: TRBJ2-7
length: 15
D: NA
V: TRBV19
CDR3: CASSIGGIAAYEQYF
DNA: TGTGCCAGTAGTATTGGGGGGATAGCGGCCTACGAGCAGTACTTC

size: few
J: TRBJ1-4
length: 16
D: NA
V: TRBV18
CDR3: CASSRLRPEMNEKLFF
DNA: TGTGCCAGCTCACGACTCCGGCCAGAAATGAATGAAAAACTGTTTTTT

size: NA
J: TRBJ1-1
length: 15
D: NA
V: TRBV28
CDR3: CASYQGGNIDTEAFF
DNA: TGTGCCAGTTATCAAGGGGGAAATATCGACACTGAAGCTTTCTTT

size: NA
J: TRBJ2-1
length: 15
D: TRBD1
V: TRBV6-6
CDR3: CASRRDSRLYNEQFF
DNA: TGTGCCAGCAGAAGGGACAGCCGTCTCTACAATGAGCAGTTCTTC

size: NA
J: TRBJ1-1
length: 16
D: TRBD1
V: TRBV6-5
CDR3: CASSYTPGQGYTEAFF
DNA: TGTGCCAGCAGTTACACGCCGGGACAGGGATACACTGAAGCTTTCTTT

size: NA
J: TRBJ1-3
length: 14
D: NA
V: TRBV15
CDR3: CATSRDISGNTIYF
DNA: TGTGCCACCAGCAGAGACATCTCTGGAAACACCATATATTTT

size: once
J: TRBJ1-6
length: 16
D: TRBD1
V: TRBV7-9
CDR3: CASTRQGSSYNSPLHF
DNA: TGTGCCAGCACCCGACAGGGGAGTTCCTATAATTCACCCCTCCACTTT

size: NA
J: TRBJ2-7
length: 13
D: NA
V: TRBV3-1/TRBV3-2
CDR3: CASSPSRQGEQYF
DNA: TGTGCCAGCAGCCCCTCCCGGCAGGGCGAGCAGTACTTC

size: NA
J: TRBJ2-3
length: 14
D: TRBD1
V: TRBV10-3
CDR3: CAIGETGTPDTQYF
DNA: TGTGCCATCGGGGAGACAGGGACCCCAGATACGCAGTATTTT

size: few
J: TRBJ1-2
length: 15
D: NA
V: TRBV2
CDR3: CASSSREGQLYGYTF
DNA: TGTGCCAGCAGCTCGAGAGAGGGCCAGCTTTATGGCTACACCTTC